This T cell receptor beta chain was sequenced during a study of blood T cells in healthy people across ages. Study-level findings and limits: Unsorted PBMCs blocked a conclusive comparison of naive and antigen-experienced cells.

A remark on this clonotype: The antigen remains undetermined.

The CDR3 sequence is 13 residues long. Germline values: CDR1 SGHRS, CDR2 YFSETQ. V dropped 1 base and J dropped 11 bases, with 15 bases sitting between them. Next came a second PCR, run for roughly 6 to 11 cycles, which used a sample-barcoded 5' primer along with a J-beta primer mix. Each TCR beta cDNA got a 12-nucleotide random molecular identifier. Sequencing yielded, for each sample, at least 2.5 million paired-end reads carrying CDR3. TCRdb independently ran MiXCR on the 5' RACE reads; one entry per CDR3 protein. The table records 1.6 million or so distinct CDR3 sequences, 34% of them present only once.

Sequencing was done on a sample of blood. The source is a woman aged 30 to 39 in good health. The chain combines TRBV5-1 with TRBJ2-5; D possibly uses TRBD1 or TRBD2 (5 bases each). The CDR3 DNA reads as TGCGCCAGCAGCTTGCGCCGGGACGCTGAGCAGTACTTC. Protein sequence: CASSLRRDAEQYF.